This entry features one T cell receptor beta chain sequence. The data derive from a study of control samples from healthy donors and cancer patients. V lost 4 bases to trimming and J lost 12 bases, with 22 bases between them. Germline V gives CDR1 LGHNA, CDR2 YSLEER. The CDR3 sequence is 16 residues long. TCRdb's table, derived via immunoSEQ multiplex PCR, lists solely in-frame clones and lacks some. The sample consists of around 200,000 clones, just under 95% of them appearing once. This clonotype was sampled from a man between 45 and 60 years old in good health. The sample comprised blood. The chain joins TRBV4-3 to TRBJ1-6; D uncertain. The CDR3 DNA reads as TGCGCCAGCAGCCTTCAAAGTGGCCAGTTGGGCGGACCCCTCCACTTT. This encodes CASSLQSGQLGGPLHF.